The clone carrying this T cell receptor (beta chain) was picked up one time. The sample is drawn from a study of cytomegalovirus exposure and HLA in healthy donors. Primers: 60 Vbeta forward and 13 Jbeta reverse. Here immunoSEQ multiplex PCR was the method, and the copy in TCRdb shows in-frame clones only, minus some. The sample includes about 77,000 clones, approximately 80% of them seen just once. What was sequenced was PBMCs. This receptor was identified in a man in his forties or fifties in good health and CMV-seronegative.

DNA for the CDR3: TGTGCCAGCAGCTTGGGACAGGACACTGAAGCTTTCTTT. Its translation is CASSLGQDTEAFF. The V gene is TRBV11-2, the J gene TRBJ1-1, with 8 bases matching TRBD1. The CDR3 covers 13 residues. Germline V gene lookup returns CDR1 SGHAT and CDR2 FQNNGV. The V segment lost 3 bases and the J segment 3 bases; nucleotides outside the gene matches: 0.